One and the same sample provided the 28 T cell receptor beta chains below, sequenced in a study of blood T cell repertoires in COVID-19. Libraries were prepared by immunoSEQ multiplex PCR; TCRdb keeps only in-frame clonotypes and omits some of them. The sample gives around 150,000 clones, roughly 85% of which show up once; about 3% is in the top ten. Material: peripheral blood. These receptors came from a human donor with acute or convalescent COVID-19. The donor label of this sample is uncertain.

This chain connects TRBV7-9 to TRBJ2-2; possible D gene TRBD1, 8 bases. The V end lost 4 bases, the J end lost 5 bases, and 14 bases lay between the germline ends. There are 15 residues in the CDR3. Germline CDR1 and CDR2: SEHNR and FQNEAQ (reference sequence). CDR3 DNA sequence: TGTGCCAGCAGCTCCCACAGGGGGGGAACCGGGGAGCTGTTTTTT. This codes for CASSSHRGGTGELFF.

The V and J genes are TRBV5-1 and TRBJ2-3; possible D gene TRBD1, 5 bases. The ends were cut back, 2 bases at V and 3 bases at J, with 13 bases in the middle. The CDR3 length is 15 residues. Germline V gives CDR1 SGHRS, CDR2 YFSETQ. The DNA for the CDR3 is TGCGCCAGCAGCTTCCAGGGCCTACTGACAGATACGCAGTATTTT. This codes for CASSFQGLLTDTQYF.

This rearrangement joins TRBV27 to TRBJ2-4; 11 positions match TRBD1. This CDR3 has 20 residues. Germline CDR1 and CDR2: MNHEY and SMNVEV (reference sequence). Trimming cost V 1 base and J 2 bases; bases outside gene matches: 13. DNA of the CDR3: TGTGCCAGCAGTTTATTGCCCAAAGCAGGGACAGGGGGGACCAAAAACATTCAGTACTTC. The encoded protein is CASSLLPKAGTGGTKNIQYF.

Notes on this clone: This specimen includes other DNA sequences encoding the same CDR3. This chain uses TRBV7-3 with TRBJ2-4; a weak D match, TRBD1 (6 bases). This CDR3 has 17 residues. CDR1 SGHTA and CDR2 FQGTGA come from the germline V gene. Trimming stripped 0 bases from V and 0 bases from J, with 12 bases between. The CDR3 region has the DNA TGTGCCAGCAGCTTAACGGGGGACAAATCAGCCAAAAACATTCAGTACTTC. This translates into CASSLTGDKSAKNIQYF.

This chain connects TRBV15 to TRBJ1-1; weak D call: TRBD1 (5 bases). V lost 7 bases, J lost 10 bases, and 25 bases lay in between. In germline, CDR1 is LNHNV, CDR2 YYDKDF (reference sequence). CDR3 length: 15 residues. CDR3 amino acids: CATISRAGPGGRAFF. Written as DNA, the CDR3 is TGTGCCACCATCTCAAGAGCGGGGCCCGGCGGGAGAGCTTTCTTT.

This rearrangement joins TRBV27 to TRBJ2-7; possibly TRBD1 for D (6 bases). Trimming cost V 3 bases and J 0 bases, with 12 bases left between them. Per the germline V gene, CDR1 is MNHEY and CDR2 is SMNVEV (reference sequence). There are 15 residues in the CDR3. As DNA, the CDR3 is TGTGCCAGCAGTTTTAACGACAGGAGCTCCTACGAGCAGTACTTC. This sequence encodes CASSFNDRSSYEQYF.

The chain combines TRBV24-1 with TRBJ2-2, with 10 bases aligning to TRBD2. V lost 7 bases to trimming and J lost 5 bases; unmatched junction nucleotides: 6. The CDR3 is 15 amino acids. CDR1 is KGHDR, CDR2 SFDVKD, per germline. CDR3 protein: CATREAGGLTGELFF. The CDR3 nucleotides read TGTGCCACCAGGGAAGCGGGGGGGCTTACCGGGGAGCTGTTTTTT.

The rearrangement uses TRBV7-3 and TRBJ2-1; 11 positions agree with TRBD2. Germline CDR1 is SGHTA and CDR2 is FQGTGA. The CDR3 extends over 14 amino acids. V shed 5 bases, J shed 8 bases, and the junction held 5 bases outside the gene matches. The CDR3 loop is CASSRLAGLDEQFF. DNA for the CDR3: TGTGCCAGCAGCAGACTAGCGGGGTTGGATGAGCAGTTCTTC.

This chain uses TRBV5-1 with TRBJ2-5; no reliable D call. Germline V gives CDR1 SGHRS, CDR2 YFSETQ. This CDR3 region has 15 residues. The V and J ends lost 0 bases and 2 bases respectively, with 11 bases between them. The CDR3 reads CASSLAASRQETQYF. CDR3 nucleotides: TGCGCCAGCAGCTTGGCAGCGTCTAGGCAAGAGACCCAGTACTTC.

This chain links TRBV9 with TRBJ1-1; the D gene is possibly TRBD1 (5 bases). Trimming took 0 bases from V and 1 from J, leaving 10 bases between them. Germline CDR1 SGDLS, CDR2 YYNGEE. This CDR3 spans 15 amino acids. The CDR3 sequence is CASSVASTGNTEAFF. The CDR3 DNA sequence: TGTGCCAGCAGCGTAGCCAGCACAGGGAACACTGAAGCTTTCTTT.

The J gene is TRBJ1-2, the V gene TRBV7-9; TRBD1 agrees at 9 bases. The V and J ends lost 5 bases and 8 bases, in that order; junction bases with no gene match: 9. The germline V gene encodes CDR1 SEHNR and CDR2 FQNEAQ (reference sequence). This CDR3 region has 14 residues. CDR3 sequence (DNA): TGTGCCAGCAGCCGGGACAGGGCGGATCGAGGCTACACCTTC. It codes for CASSRDRADRGYTF.

This clone was detected a few times. This chain joins TRBV6-5 and TRBJ2-5, with D tentatively TRBD2 (7 bases). Per germline, CDR1 MNHEY and CDR2 SVGAGI. The V end lost 8 bases, the J end lost 2 bases, and 15 bases lay between the germline ends. The CDR3 is made up of 14 amino acids. As DNA, the CDR3 is TGTGCCAGCTTCTTGGGGGGGCCGCAAGAGACCCAGTACTTC. It specifies CASFLGGPQETQYF.

V and J are TRBV6-2 or TRBV6-3 and TRBJ2-7, with TRBD1 matching over 7 bases. The CDR3 contains 12 residues. The germline V gene encodes CDR1 MNHEY and CDR2 SVGEGT. After removal of 6 bases from V and 9 bases from J, the junction contained 8 bases not matched to a gene. CDR3 protein: CASSSDRPRQYF. DNA for the CDR3: TGTGCCAGCAGCTCGGACAGGCCCCGGCAGTACTTC.

The rearrangement links TRBV7-9 to TRBJ2-3, with D possibly TRBD1 on 6 matching bases. The V end was cut by 1 base, the J end by 2 bases, with 13 bases between. CDR3 length equals 16 residues. Germline V gene sequence: CDR1 SEHNR, CDR2 FQNEAQ (reference sequence). CDR3 sequence: CASSLGSGVDTDTQYF. DNA of the CDR3: TGTGCCAGCAGCTTAGGGTCAGGGGTAGACACAGATACGCAGTATTTT. The full variable domain, with the rest looked up from reference TRBV7-9 and TRBJ2-3, is DTGVSQNPRHKITKRGQNVTFRCDPISEHNRLYWYRQTLGQGPEFLTYFQNEAQLEKSRLLSDRFSAERPKGSFSTLEIQRTEQGDSAMYLCASSLGSGVDTDTQYFGPGTRLTVL.

The gene calls are TRBV18 and TRBJ1-5, with D tentatively TRBD1 (5 bases). The ends were cut back, 2 bases at V and 5 bases at J, with 7 bases in the middle. This CDR3 has 13 residues. CDR1 is KGHSH and CDR2 is LQKENI in the germline V gene. The DNA of the CDR3 is TGTGCCAGCTCACCAGGGGCCGATCAGCCCCAGCATTTT. The encoded protein is CASSPGADQPQHF.

The chain uses TRBV7-9 and TRBJ2-3; D remains unclear. Germline-derived CDR1 and CDR2 are SEHNR and FQNEAQ (reference sequence). CDR3 size: 14 residues. Trimming removed 0 bases from V and 0 bases from J, with 4 bases in between. CDR3 DNA: TGTGCCAGCAGCTTAGCTCGGAGCACAGATACGCAGTATTTT. Protein sequence: CASSLARSTDTQYF.

The V gene is TRBV14, the J gene TRBJ2-7; possible D gene TRBD2, 6 bases. The V and J ends lost 3 bases and 3 bases respectively, with 18 bases between them. This CDR3 region has 16 residues. In germline, CDR1 is SGHDN, CDR2 FVKESK. As DNA, the CDR3 is TGTGCCAGCAGCCACCCCCCCTCCCGGGGGTACTACGAGCAGTACTTC. Protein: CASSHPPSRGYYEQYF.

The chain joins TRBV19 to TRBJ1-2; 7 nucleotides match TRBD1. The germline V gene encodes CDR1 LNHDA and CDR2 SQIVND (reference sequence). Germline trimming cut 4 bases from V and 4 bases from J; bases unmatched to any gene: 6. There are 14 residues in the CDR3. CDR3 amino acids: CASSTTGIPYGYTF. The DNA for the CDR3 is TGTGCCAGTAGTACGACAGGGATCCCCTATGGCTACACCTTC.

The rearrangement links TRBV27 to TRBJ1-4; D ambiguous. The ends were cut back, 2 bases at V and 7 bases at J, with 20 bases in the middle. Looked up from germline, CDR1 is MNHEY and CDR2 is SMNVEV (reference sequence). The CDR3 totals 17 residues. The CDR3 loop is CASSLVAYRKRGEKLFF. CDR3 DNA: TGTGCCAGCAGTTTAGTCGCTTATAGGAAGCGGGGTGAAAAACTGTTTTTT.

In this sample, this clone turned up once. The genes are TRBV7-8 and TRBJ2-3; 7 positions match TRBD2. CDR3 length equals 14 residues. V lost 5 bases and J lost 10; bases outside the gene matches: 12. The germline gives CDR1 SGHVS, CDR2 FQNEAQ. The CDR3 region has the DNA TGTGCCAGCAGCCTAACTAGAGTGGGGAGGGCGCAGTATTTT. It specifies CASSLTRVGRAQYF.

The CDR3 is CASSEGGTGGNTIYF. As DNA, the CDR3 is TGTGCCAGCAGTGAGGGCGGGACAGGGGGAAACACCATATATTTT. V is TRBV2 and J is TRBJ1-3; 9 bases match TRBD1. The CDR3 consists of 15 residues. Trimming removed 3 bases from V and 4 bases from J; junction bases left unmatched: 4. CDR1 is SNHLY, CDR2 FYNNEI, per germline.

The chain links TRBV30 to TRBJ1-1; no firm D call. Trimming left V 4 bases short and J 4 bases short, with 16 bases between. This CDR3 comprises 14 residues. Per the germline V gene, CDR1 is GTSNPN and CDR2 is SVGIG (reference sequence). DNA for the CDR3: TGTGCCTGGATGCCCTCGGGATGGGTCACTGAAGCTTTCTTT. Its protein product is CAWMPSGWVTEAFF. Variable domain in full (rest from reference TRBV30 and TRBJ1-1): SQTIHQWPATLVQPVGSPLSLECTVEGTSNPNLYWYRQAAGRGLQLLFYSVGIGQISSEVPQNLSASRPQDRQFILSSKKLLLSDSGFYLCAWMPSGWVTEAFFGQGTRLTVV.

In this sample, this clone turned up a few times. The rearrangement links TRBV9 to TRBJ1-4; D is ambiguous. CDR1 is SGDLS and CDR2 is YYNGEE in the germline V gene. The CDR3 extends over 15 amino acids. Trimming removed 3 bases at V and 3 bases at J, with 12 bases between. CDR3 in amino acids: CASSESTGANEKLFF. CDR3 nucleotide sequence: TGTGCCAGCAGCGAATCGACGGGAGCTAATGAAAAACTGTTTTTT.

V usage is TRBV15 and J usage is TRBJ2-2; the D is unclear. The CDR3 has 16 residues. Germline V gene lookup returns CDR1 LNHNV and CDR2 YYDKDF (reference sequence). V lost 0 bases and J 3 bases, leaving 11 bases between the germline ends. The CDR3 sequence is CATSRDWLEDTGELFF. The CDR3 bases are TGTGCCACCAGCAGAGATTGGCTAGAGGACACCGGGGAGCTGTTTTTT.

The CDR3 DNA sequence: TGTGCCAGCAGCAAAGGGGGCCCAACTAGCGGGGGATACAATGAGCAGTTCTTC. This translates into CASSKGGPTSGGYNEQFF. The rearrangement joins TRBV21-1 to TRBJ2-1; TRBD2, the table's D call, lacks a check against the DNA. TRBV21-1 constitutes a pseudogene. The CDR3 sequence is 18 residues long.

The chain's CDR3 is CAWTQNSPLHF. Here the CDR3 DNA reads TGTGCCTGGACCCAGAATTCACCCCTCCACTTT. The gene calls are TRBV30 and TRBJ1-6; unclear D gene. V shed 4 bases and J shed 7 bases, with 5 bases lying between them. The CDR3 runs to 11 residues. Germline CDR1 reads GTSNPN; CDR2 reads SVGIG (reference sequence). Complete variable domain (other parts from reference TRBV30 and TRBJ1-6): SQTIHQWPATLVQPVGSPLSLECTVEGTSNPNLYWYRQAAGRGLQLLFYSVGIGQISSEVPQNLSASRPQDRQFILSSKKLLLSDSGFYLCAWTQNSPLHFGNGTRLTVT.

This chain uses TRBV19 with TRBJ1-3, with unresolved D. The ends were cut back, 6 bases at V and 2 bases at J, with 8 bases in the middle. This CDR3 is built from 13 residues. Looked up from germline, CDR1 is LNHDA and CDR2 is SQIVND (reference sequence). CDR3 amino acids: CASRGWTGNTIYF. The CDR3 DNA reads as TGTGCCAGTAGGGGCTGGACTGGAAACACCATATATTTT.

The rearrangement uses TRBV5-4 and TRBJ1-2, with D possibly TRBD1 on 6 matching bases. V dropped 2 bases and J dropped 5 bases, with 16 bases sitting between them. The CDR3 loop spans 15 amino acids. Germline V CDR1 and CDR2: SGHNT, YYREEE (reference sequence). CDR3 nucleotides: TGTGCCAGCAGCTTCCCACCCGGACAGACTTATGGCTACACCTTC. As protein: CASSFPPGQTYGYTF.